The 28 T cell receptor beta chains in this list originate from one sample, sequenced in a study of OX40 agonist ivuxolimab in advanced cancers. Repertoires were generated with immunoSEQ multiplex PCR, while TCRdb's copy carries only in-frame clones and drops some. The repertoire holds tens of thousands of clones, with 81% as singletons. Here the sequenced sample was CD4+ or CD8+ T cells sorted from blood, taken in a trial of the OX40 agonist ivuxolimab. Every receptor here comes from an adult with an advanced solid tumor such as melanoma, head and neck, liver or kidney cancer.

The chain joins TRBV11-2 to TRBJ1-3; TRBD1 agrees at 9 bases. This CDR3 spans 16 amino acids. The V gene's germline CDR1 is SGHAT and CDR2 FQNNGV. V was clipped by 1 base and J by 5 bases; unmatched bases: 6. The CDR3 DNA sequence: TGTGCCAGCAGCTTAGTTACAGGGGGCTCAAGAAACACCATATATTTT. It is translated as CASSLVTGGSRNTIYF.

This clone was counted a few times. The chain carries TRBV11-2 and TRBJ2-2, with 7 bases identical to TRBD2. The CDR3 runs to 14 residues. Unmatched junction bases numbered 2, after V lost 2 bases and J lost 5 bases. CDR1 SGHAT and CDR2 FQNNGV come from the germline V gene. CDR3 coding DNA: TGTGCCAGCAGCTTAAGACTAGCAACCGGGGAGCTGTTTTTT. Its protein is CASSLRLATGELFF.

CDR3: CASSFRGEMSTGELFF. DNA of the CDR3: TGTGCCAGCAGCTTCCGTGGGGAGATGAGCACCGGGGAGCTGTTTTTT. This chain links TRBV7-8 with TRBJ2-2; possible D gene TRBD2, 5 bases. Trimming stripped 3 bases from V and 4 bases from J, with 15 bases between. From germline, CDR1 is SGHVS and CDR2 FQNEAQ. This CDR3 is built from 16 residues. The whole variable domain, filled in from reference TRBV7-8 and TRBJ2-2, reads GAGVSQSPRYKVAKRGQDVALRCDPISGHVSLFWYQQALGQGPEFLTYFQNEAQLDKSGLPSDRFFAERPEGSVSTLKIQRTQQEDSAVYLCASSFRGEMSTGELFFGEGSRLTVL.

In this sample, this clone turned up a few times. This chain links TRBV14 with TRBJ1-2, with 7 bases fitting TRBD1. This CDR3 is 15 amino acids long. V trimming: 4 bases; J trimming: 5 bases; junction bases outside the gene matches: 10. The V gene's germline CDR1 is SGHDN and CDR2 FVKESK. In DNA form, the CDR3 reads TGTGCCAGCAGCCCACTCGACAGGGATGGGTATGGCTACACCTTC. Translated, it gives CASSPLDRDGYGYTF.

The chain links TRBV30 to TRBJ2-1; D may match TRBD1 or TRBD2 (5 bases each). Trimming took 0 bases from V and 9 from J, leaving 6 bases between them. CDR3 length: 11 amino acids. The V gene's germline CDR1 is GTSNPN and CDR2 SVGIG (reference sequence). CDR3 sequence: CAWSVGGEQFF. In DNA form, the CDR3 reads TGTGCCTGGAGTGTTGGGGGTGAGCAGTTCTTC.

The chain couples TRBV9 to TRBJ2-7, with D possibly being TRBD1 or TRBD2 (5 bases each). The CDR3 covers 15 residues. Germline V gives CDR1 SGDLS, CDR2 YYNGEE. V lost 0 bases and J 3 bases, leaving 13 bases between the germline ends. Here the CDR3 reads CASSVGGPDGYEQYF. The CDR3 DNA reads TGTGCCAGCAGCGTAGGGGGACCGGATGGCTACGAGCAGTACTTC.

This chain uses TRBV6-6 with TRBJ1-5, with D uncertain. Trimming removed 4 bases from V and 10 bases from J, with 11 bases in between. The CDR3 extends over 12 amino acids. Germline V gives CDR1 MNHNY, CDR2 SVGAGI (reference sequence). The CDR3: CASSSPGEPQHF. The CDR3 nucleotides are TGTGCCAGCAGTTCGCCGGGAGAACCCCAGCATTTT.

The genes are TRBV9 and TRBJ2-1; D possibly corresponds to TRBD2 (5 bases). The V gene lost 2 bases and the J gene lost 8 bases, with 11 bases spanning the gap. Germline assignment: CDR1 SGDLS and CDR2 YYNGEE. The CDR3 is made up of 13 amino acids. The CDR3 DNA is TGTGCCAGCAGCGTTTTAGCGAGCGATGAGCAGTTCTTC. Protein sequence: CASSVLASDEQFF.

J is TRBJ1-2 and V is TRBV6-5; possibly TRBD1 for D (6 bases). With 3 bases removed from V and 5 bases from J, the gap between germline ends came to 13 bases. The CDR3 consists of 14 residues. Germline CDR1 is MNHEY and CDR2 is SVGAGI. CDR3 region: CASSYGGQPYGYTF. The CDR3 DNA reads TGTGCCAGCAGTTATGGTGGACAGCCTTATGGCTACACCTTC.

The chain has TRBV6-5 and TRBJ1-2; TRBD1 matches 9 bases. V was clipped by 2 bases and J by 3 bases; unmatched bases: 4. CDR1 is MNHEY, CDR2 SVGAGI, per germline. CDR3 size: 15 residues. CDR3 residues: CASSYMGQGYYGYTF. CDR3 nucleotide sequence: TGTGCCAGCAGTTACATGGGACAGGGTTACTATGGCTACACCTTC.

The chain combines TRBV2 with TRBJ1-5; D gene ambiguous. The germline V and J ends were trimmed by 6 bases and 9 bases, with 15 bases remaining between them. This CDR3 has 13 residues. CDR1 and CDR2 from the germline V gene are SNHLY and FYNNEI. The CDR3 loop reads CASRRQVQRPQHF. The CDR3 nucleotides are TGTGCCAGCAGGAGACAAGTCCAGAGGCCCCAGCATTTT. Together with reference TRBV2 and TRBJ1-5, the CDR3 gives the full variable domain: EPEVTQTPSHQVTQMGQEVILRCVPISNHLYFYWYRQILGQKVEFLVSFYNNEISEKSEIFDDQFSVERPDGSNFTLKIRSTKLEDSAMYFCASRRQVQRPQHFGDGTRLSIL.

V gene TRBV5-1 combines with J gene TRBJ1-2; 7 nucleotides line up with TRBD1. CDR1 and CDR2 from the germline V gene are SGHRS and YFSETQ. V shed 4 bases, J shed 8 bases, and the junction held 14 bases outside the gene matches. CDR3 size: 15 residues. This CDR3 reads CASSQDGTEMEGYTF. The CDR3 DNA is TGCGCCAGCAGCCAAGACGGGACAGAGATGGAAGGCTACACCTTC.

The chain carries TRBV27 and TRBJ1-5; TRBD1 matches 7 bases. After removal of 7 bases from V and 7 bases from J, the junction contained 7 bases not matched to a gene. CDR3 length: 13 amino acids. Germline CDR1 MNHEY, CDR2 SMNVEV (reference sequence). The CDR3, as DNA: TGTGCCAGCAAAACAGGGGAGAGGCAGCCCCAGCATTTT. Its protein product is CASKTGERQPQHF.

J is TRBJ2-1 and V is TRBV5-8; TRBD2 matches 13 bases. The CDR3 is 15 residues long. V trimming: 3 bases; J trimming: 10 bases; junction bases outside the gene matches: 7. The germline CDR1 and CDR2 sequences are SGHTS and YDEGEE. CDR3 DNA: TGTGCCAGCAGCTCCGGGACTAGCGGGATTGGGGAGCAGTTCTTC. Its translation is CASSSGTSGIGEQFF.

This chain uses TRBV7-8 with TRBJ1-4; the match to TRBD1 covers 10 bases. Germline CDR1 is SGHVS and CDR2 is FQNEAQ. V shed 4 bases and J 8 bases; nucleotides not matched to a gene: 4. The CDR3 runs to 14 residues. The CDR3 here is CASSSGTGVEKLFF. The DNA of the CDR3 is TGTGCCAGCAGCTCCGGGACAGGGGTCGAAAAACTGTTTTTT.

Comments on this clone: Compared with germline, one end of the junction differs, possibly owing to a read error. The DNA of the CDR3 is TGTGCTAGCAGCTCTCTACCCGGGGAGACCCAGTACTTC. Its protein product is CASSSLPGETQYF. The chain employs TRBV7-7 and TRBJ2-5, with D unresolved. Germline V CDR1 and CDR2: SSHAT, FNYEAQ (reference sequence). This CDR3 has 13 residues.

This chain connects TRBV19 to TRBJ2-7; 8 positions match TRBD1. Germline trimming cut 5 bases from V and 5 bases from J; bases unmatched to any gene: 8. In germline, CDR1 is LNHDA, CDR2 SQIVND (reference sequence). The CDR3 spans 14 residues. The CDR3 DNA is TGTGCCAGTAGTGCCTGGCAGGGGGCGGACGAGCAGTACTTC. Translating it yields CASSAWQGADEQYF.

On this clone itself: The final CDR3 position lacks the conserved phenylalanine or tryptophan, pointing to a likely read error. The genes are TRBV6-6 and TRBJ1-2; D might be TRBD1 (5 bases). This CDR3 is 15 amino acids long. Deletions cut 0 bases from V and 7 bases from J, with 15 bases between. Per germline, CDR1 MNHNY and CDR2 SVGAGI (reference sequence). The CDR3 protein is CASSYSGGEGGGYTL. CDR3 nucleotide sequence: TGTGCCAGCAGTTACTCTGGGGGGGAGGGCGGTGGCTACACCCTC.

J is TRBJ2-5 and V is TRBV7-6; possible D gene TRBD2, 6 bases. The CDR3 runs 14 residues. Germline CDR1 is SGHVS and CDR2 is FNYEAQ. The germline V and J ends were trimmed by 1 base and 7 bases, with 13 bases remaining between them. The CDR3 DNA follows: TGTGCCAGCAGCTTAGATCCGGGAGCGGTGACCCAGTACTTC. Protein: CASSLDPGAVTQYF.

This clone appeared once. The chain has TRBV6-6 and TRBJ2-5; D is unresolved. Germline V gene sequence: CDR1 MNHNY, CDR2 SVGAGI (reference sequence). The germline V and J ends were trimmed by 0 bases and 4 bases, with 0 bases remaining between them. This CDR3 region has 11 residues. CDR3 DNA: TGTGCCAGCAGTTACTCAGAGACCCAGTACTTC. The encoded protein is CASSYSETQYF.

V usage is TRBV30 and J usage is TRBJ1-2; unclear D gene. The CDR3 is 13 amino acids. V gave up 3 bases and J gave up 4 bases, with 12 bases separating them. Germline lookup yields CDR1 GTSNPN and CDR2 SVGIG (reference sequence). DNA for the CDR3: TGTGCCTGGAGCCCCCAAGGACTCTATGGCTACACCTTC. Translating gives CAWSPQGLYGYTF.

V gene TRBV29-1 combines with J gene TRBJ1-2, with D possibly matching TRBD1 (5 bases). The germline CDR1 and CDR2 sequences are SQVTM and ANQGSEA. The CDR3 is 12 residues long. V was clipped by 5 bases and J by 3 bases, with 10 bases between them. DNA for the CDR3: TGCAGCGTTAAATGGACATACTATGGCTACACCTTC. Protein sequence: CSVKWTYYGYTF.

V usage is TRBV27 and J usage is TRBJ2-7; possible D gene TRBD1, 5 bases. The CDR3 is 13 residues long. Germline lookup yields CDR1 MNHEY and CDR2 SMNVEV (reference sequence). Trimming shortened V by 4 bases and J by 2 bases, and 9 bases separated the two germline ends. CDR3 nucleotide sequence: TGTGCCAGCAGTTCCCAGGGTCCCTACGAGCAGTACTTC. Protein: CASSSQGPYEQYF.

The chain joins TRBV30 to TRBJ2-2; D is unclear. Trimming took 0 bases from V and 6 from J, leaving 5 bases between them. The CDR3 runs 12 residues. Germline lookup yields CDR1 GTSNPN and CDR2 SVGIG (reference sequence). As DNA, the CDR3 is TGTGCCTGGAGTGTATTATCCGGGGAGCTGTTTTTT. Translated, it gives CAWSVLSGELFF. The whole variable domain, filled in from reference TRBV30 and TRBJ2-2, reads SQTIHQWPATLVQPVGSPLSLECTVEGTSNPNLYWYRQAAGRGLQLLFYSVGIGQISSEVPQNLSASRPQDRQFILSSKKLLLSDSGFYLCAWSVLSGELFFGEGSRLTVL.

The chain links TRBV18 to TRBJ1-3; TRBD1 matches at 10 bases. Germline CDR1 reads KGHSH; CDR2 reads LQKENI. V shed 3 bases and J 3 bases; nucleotides not matched to a gene: 5. This CDR3 is 16 amino acids long. The CDR3: CASSPAWTGGGNTIYF. The CDR3 DNA follows: TGTGCCAGCTCACCCGCCTGGACAGGGGGTGGAAACACCATATATTTT.

The rearrangement uses TRBV2 and TRBJ2-1; TRBD2 matches at 10 bases. V lost 6 bases, J lost 6 bases, and 2 bases stayed unmatched. CDR3 size: 13 residues. Germline V gives CDR1 SNHLY, CDR2 FYNNEI. The CDR3 region is CASSGLAANEQFF. The CDR3, as DNA: TGTGCCAGCAGCGGACTAGCGGCCAATGAGCAGTTCTTC.

The J gene is TRBJ1-2, the V gene TRBV11-3, with D uncertain. Germline V gives CDR1 SGHNT, CDR2 YENEEA. V lost 0 bases and J lost 4, with 9 bases in between. There are 14 residues in the CDR3. The CDR3: CASSLEGQLYGYTF. The CDR3 DNA sequence: TGTGCCAGCAGCTTAGAAGGTCAGCTCTATGGCTACACCTTC. Drawing the rest from reference TRBV11-3 and TRBJ1-2, the complete variable domain is EAGVVQSPRYKIIEKKQPVAFWCNPISGHNTLYWYLQNLGQGPELLIRYENEEAVDDSQLPKDRFSAERLKGVDSTLKIQPAELGDSAVYLCASSLEGQLYGYTFGSGTRLTVV.

The chain employs TRBV2 and TRBJ2-7; 11 bases match TRBD2. CDR1 and CDR2 from the germline V gene are SNHLY and FYNNEI. This CDR3 has 15 residues. The V segment lost 6 bases and the J segment 2 bases; nucleotides outside the gene matches: 6. The CDR3 DNA sequence: TGTGCCAGCAGCCTCGGGACTAGCGGAACCTACGAGCAGTACTTC. Its translation is CASSLGTSGTYEQYF. Filled out from reference TRBV2 and TRBJ2-7, the complete variable domain reads EPEVTQTPSHQVTQMGQEVILRCVPISNHLYFYWYRQILGQKVEFLVSFYNNEISEKSEIFDDQFSVERPDGSNFTLKIRSTKLEDSAMYFCASSLGTSGTYEQYFGPGTRLTVT.